This TCR beta chain was observed in a study of CD8+ T cells in alopecia areata. Following extraction, RNA underwent reverse transcription to cDNA, which served as the sequencing template. Repertoires were generated with immunoSEQ multiplex PCR, while TCRdb's copy carries only in-frame clones and drops some. The table shows approximately 160,000 clones, with less than 80% occurring only once. Treatment meaning: oral pan-JAK inhibitor, 5-10 mg twice daily. Investigators sorted PBMCs to obtain both CD4+ and CD8+ T cells. The CDR3 is 17 amino acids. Germline assignment: CDR1 SGDLS and CDR2 YYNGEE. Trimming stripped 3 bases from V and 3 bases from J, with 19 bases between.

The starting material was CD4+ T cells sorted from blood, obtained at week 24, from a patient treated with tofacitinib. This chain joins TRBV9 and TRBJ2-1, with D unresolved. This TCR was recovered from a human donor with alopecia areata. For the CDR3, the DNA is TGTGCCAGCAGCGAAACTACCGGGCCGAAGGGCTACAATGAGCAGTTCTTC. It specifies CASSETTGPKGYNEQFF.